In its sample, the clone carrying this T cell receptor (beta chain) was seen a few times. As processed by the authors: Amplification with reference gene primers provided the estimates of nucleated cell counts. The repertoire was sequenced with immunoSEQ multiplex PCR; TCRdb's copy has only in-frame clones and lacks some. V and J calls plus clone size are reproduced from that table; the DNA served to infer D and trimming. The table has tens of thousands of clones, around 84% seen once. The record originates from a study of blood T cell repertoires in COVID-19. Study summary: Both acute and convalescent COVID-19 samples were obtained from the United States, Italy and Spain.

Germline lookup yields CDR1 SEHNR and CDR2 FQNEAQ (reference sequence). This CDR3 contains 15 residues. Trimming took 5 bases from V and 8 from J, leaving 18 bases between them. Sequenced: peripheral blood. This receptor was taken from a man in his fifties with acute or convalescent COVID-19. The chain uses TRBV7-9 and TRBJ1-4; D might be TRBD1 (5 bases). The CDR3 DNA reads as TGTGCCAGCAGCCCCGGGAGGGGTGGCTTGGAAAAACTGTTTTTT. This encodes CASSPGRGGLEKLFF.